This TCR beta chain was recorded in a study of blood T cell repertoires in COVID-19 (dated by TCRdb to the early 2020s). Concerning the study at large: Samples from collaborators originated in the United States, Italy and Spain and spanned both the acute and convalescent phases of COVID-19. Where available, HLA class I and class II types were obtained from metadata supplied by the sample provider rather than from assay-based typing. The repertoires were released in a freely available public database meant as a resource for research on the immune response to SARS-CoV-2. The samples were drawn from the first 160 participants of the ongoing ImmuneRACE study and from 950 to 1,500 subjects provided by 6 global collaborators. Deeply sampled blood TCRbeta repertoires from subjects exposed to, actively infected with, or recovered from COVID-19 were included in the dataset. Nearly every sample came with metadata listing a de-identified subject ID, COVID-19 status, age in years and sex. The material from the prospective study consisted of cDNA or gDNA derived from T cells, B-cell-depleted T cells, or PBMCs. Findings and caveats that apply to the study as a whole: The amount of clinical and demographic metadata varied by source and participant and was provided uncurated.

TCRbeta CDR3 regions were amplified from genomic DNA using the immunoSEQ Assay, a bias-controlled multiplex PCR. On the study's bioinformatics: The number of nucleated cells in each sample was estimated by amplification of reference gene primers within the assay. To quantify the absolute abundance of each unique TCRbeta CDR3 rearrangement, sequence reads were collapsed and filtered. For each sample, productive Simpson clonality was calculated as the square root of Simpson's diversity index over productive rearrangements. This immuneACCESS table, as held by TCRdb, lists in-frame sequences with V and J called but not all clones. Of the missing ones, under half trace to an unresolved V gene in checked studies; the others have no known cause. D and trimming were read from the DNA, whereas the V and J calls and clone size are those reported in that table. Present in this sample are under 250,000 clones, roughly 80% of which were seen just once. The ten biggest clones cover under 3% of the sample.

About this clone: It has no known antigen specificity. Base quality data are lacking; no much larger clone is found one base away.

CDR1 SQVTM and CDR2 ANQGSEA were looked up in the germline V gene. Trimming leaves V shorter by 6 bases and J shorter by 1 base, with the junction holding 3 bases beyond the gene matches. Spanning cysteine to phenylalanine, the CDR3 consists of 13 amino acids. Solely the CDR3 DNA is kept, with 39 bases framed from the first base. The collaborating institutions used their own protocols to collect whole blood in K2EDTA tubes. For TCRbeta analysis, collaborator samples were shipped as frozen whole blood, as isolated PBMCs, or as DNA extracted from either sample type. Sequenced input: peripheral blood. The chain links TRBV29-1 with TRBJ1-2, and 9 junction bases match TRBD1. This TCR derives from a woman in her seventies with active or convalescent COVID-19. DNA sequence: TGCAGCGTGCGACAGGGGGGTAACTATGGCTACACCTTC. Its product reads: CSVRQGGNYGYTF. When the CDR3 is completed using the reference TRBV29-1 and TRBJ1-2 genes on either side, the full variable domain is SAVISQKPSRDICQRGTSLTIQCQVDSQVTMMFWYRQQPGQSLTLIATANQGSEATYESGFVIDKFPISRPNLTFSTLTVSNMSPEDSSIYLCSVRQGGNYGYTFGSGTRLTVV.